Shown below are 24 T cell receptor beta chains from a single sample sequenced in a study of cytomegalovirus exposure and HLA in healthy donors. The PCR contained 60 Vbeta and 13 Jbeta primers. The repertoire was sequenced with immunoSEQ multiplex PCR; TCRdb's copy has only in-frame clones and lacks some. Among about 130,000 clones, roughly 75% were seen once, and the ten largest hold less than 5%. Specimen: PBMCs. These receptors all come from a man aged 30-40 years in good health.

On this clone itself: Other DNA sequences in the same sample also yield this CDR3. The V and J genes are TRBV28 and TRBJ2-7; TRBD1 matches 10 bases. There are 14 residues in the CDR3. Losses at the gene ends were 5 bases for V and 6 bases for J; bases not matched to a gene: 7. From germline, CDR1 is MDHEN and CDR2 SYDVKM. Written as DNA, the CDR3 is TGTGCCAGCAGTCCTTGGGACAGGGGTCGCGAGCAGTACTTC. Its translation is CASSPWDRGREQYF.

This chain links TRBV9 with TRBJ1-2; D remains ambiguous. Germline CDR1 SGDLS, CDR2 YYNGEE. CDR3 size: 13 residues. Trimming stripped 0 bases from V and 8 bases from J, with 11 bases between. CDR3 loop: CASSVGPERGYTF. The CDR3 DNA sequence: TGTGCCAGCAGCGTAGGGCCAGAAAGAGGCTACACCTTC.

This clone was seen a few times. This chain joins TRBV4-3 and TRBJ1-2; the D is unclear. The CDR3 covers 14 residues. Germline lookup yields CDR1 LGHNA and CDR2 YSLEER. Trimming left V 0 bases short and J 4 bases short, with 9 bases between. The CDR3 DNA reads as TGCGCCAGCAGCCAAGATAGGAGCAGCTATGGCTACACCTTC. Its protein is CASSQDRSSYGYTF.

The gene calls are TRBV28 and TRBJ1-2; 12 nucleotides align to TRBD1. This CDR3 spans 14 amino acids. The junction had 6 bases not matched to a gene; V was cut back by 8 bases and J by 5 bases. Germline V gene lookup returns CDR1 MDHEN and CDR2 SYDVKM. CDR3 sequence: CASGTGGLDYGYTF. The DNA for the CDR3 is TGTGCCAGCGGGACAGGGGGCCTGGATTATGGCTACACCTTC.

For this clone: An end of the junction does not agree with germline; a read error may underlie this. J is TRBJ2-7 and V is TRBV7-9; no clear D. The length of the CDR3 is 13 residues. Looked up from germline, CDR1 is SEHNR and CDR2 is FQNEAQ (reference sequence). CDR3 in amino acids: CSSSLGQTYEQYF. The DNA of the CDR3 is TGTTCCAGCAGCTTAGGGCAGACCTACGAGCAGTACTTC.

The V call is TRBV27, the J call TRBJ1-1; D is possibly TRBD1 (5 bases). V was shortened by 6 bases and J by 4 bases, with 9 bases between the two germline ends. The germline CDR1 and CDR2 sequences are MNHEY and SMNVEV (reference sequence). The CDR3 contains 12 residues. The CDR3 region is CASRTGGTEAFF. DNA of the CDR3: TGTGCCAGCAGGACGGGGGGCACTGAAGCTTTCTTT.

CDR3 sequence (DNA): TGTGCCAGCTATAACAGGGGTGAGGAGCAGTACTTC. As protein: CASYNRGEEQYF. The V call is TRBV27, the J call TRBJ2-7; 7 positions agree with TRBD1. Germline CDR1 and CDR2: MNHEY and SMNVEV (reference sequence). V lost 8 bases to trimming and J lost 7 bases; unmatched junction nucleotides: 8. This CDR3 contains 12 residues.

This rearrangement joins TRBV9 to TRBJ2-7; no clear D. Trimming took off 3 bases at V and 0 bases at J, with 10 bases between the two ends. This CDR3 region has 14 residues. CDR1 and CDR2 (germline): SGDLS, YYNGEE. CDR3 residues: CASSALGHSYEQYF. DNA for the CDR3: TGTGCCAGCAGCGCCCTAGGTCACTCCTACGAGCAGTACTTC.

The V and J genes are TRBV6-6 and TRBJ1-2; 9 bases agree with TRBD1. Germline CDR1 reads MNHNY; CDR2 reads SVGAGI (reference sequence). V was clipped by 5 bases and J by 8 bases; unmatched bases: 9. The CDR3 spans 14 residues. The CDR3 sequence is CASSNRDRAFGYTF. In DNA, the CDR3 is TGTGCCAGCAGTAACCGGGACAGGGCCTTCGGCTACACCTTC.

The J gene is TRBJ1-2, the V gene TRBV28; TRBD1 agrees at 10 bases. The V segment lost 10 bases and the J segment 3 bases; nucleotides outside the gene matches: 11. The CDR3 runs to 15 residues. Germline-derived CDR1 and CDR2 are MDHEN and SYDVKM. The CDR3, as DNA: TGTGCCACCCAGACAGGGGGCTTTGAAGACTATGGCTACACCTTC. It yields the protein CATQTGGFEDYGYTF.

This chain uses TRBV27 with TRBJ1-2; D not resolved. The CDR3 is made up of 11 amino acids. V was shortened by 6 bases and J by 3 bases, with 5 bases between the two germline ends. Germline values: CDR1 MNHEY, CDR2 SMNVEV (reference sequence). In nucleotides, the CDR3 is TGTGCCAGCAGACATCACTATGGCTACACCTTC. It yields the protein CASRHHYGYTF.

The count of this clone is one. V usage is TRBV9 and J usage is TRBJ2-7, with TRBD1 identical over 9 bases. Per the germline V gene, CDR1 is SGDLS and CDR2 is YYNGEE. V trimming: 1 base; J trimming: 3 bases; junction bases outside the gene matches: 8. This CDR3 has 16 amino acids. The DNA for the CDR3 is TGTGCCAGCAGCGTAACGGGACAGGGTCCTATCTACGAGCAGTACTTC. It is translated as CASSVTGQGPIYEQYF.

The chain is built from TRBV7-8 and TRBJ2-7; TRBD2 matches 8 bases. Trimming cost V 5 bases and J 9 bases; bases outside gene matches: 15. Germline CDR1 reads SGHVS; CDR2 reads FQNEAQ. The CDR3 is 15 amino acids. As DNA, the CDR3 is TGTGCCAGCAGCCTCAGGACTAGCAAGCCGCGGGGGCAGTACTTC. This gives the protein CASSLRTSKPRGQYF.

The chain recombines TRBV4-1 with TRBJ1-1, with 11 bases lining up with TRBD1. V lost 4 bases and J lost 5; bases outside the gene matches: 6. From germline, CDR1 is MGHRA and CDR2 YSYEKL. This CDR3 comprises 15 residues. CDR3 region: CASSPGQGARTEAFF. In DNA form, the CDR3 reads TGCGCCAGCAGCCCCGGACAGGGGGCGAGGACTGAAGCTTTCTTT.

The chain joins TRBV28 to TRBJ2-7; weak D call: TRBD1 (6 bases). Trimming took off 3 bases at V and 3 bases at J, with 12 bases between the two ends. CDR3 size: 14 residues. The germline V gene has CDR1 MDHEN and CDR2 SYDVKM. The CDR3 here is CASSFWQGSYEQYF. CDR3 in DNA: TGTGCCAGCAGTTTCTGGCAGGGGAGCTACGAGCAGTACTTC.

The rearrangement links TRBV27 to TRBJ2-3, with D possibly TRBD1 on 6 matching bases. Germline CDR1 and CDR2: MNHEY and SMNVEV (reference sequence). V lost 4 bases and J 4 bases, leaving 9 bases between the germline ends. This CDR3 contains 13 residues. The CDR3 reads CASSSWTADTQYF. CDR3 bases: TGTGCCAGCAGTTCCTGGACAGCAGATACGCAGTATTTT.

In its sample, this clone was seen a few times. The chain has TRBV19 and TRBJ1-5, with a possible D match to TRBD1 (5 bases). This CDR3 is built from 13 residues. Germline CDR1 reads LNHDA; CDR2 reads SQIVND (reference sequence). V lost 10 bases, J lost 2 bases, and 12 bases lay in between. For the CDR3, the DNA is TGTGCCACCACCGGGGGTGGCAATCAGCCCCAGCATTTT. The encoded protein is CATTGGGNQPQHF.

This chain joins TRBV4-1 and TRBJ2-2; D remains unclear. V dropped 0 bases and J dropped 1 base, with 9 bases sitting between them. Germline CDR1 reads MGHRA; CDR2 reads YSYEKL. CDR3 length equals 16 residues. The CDR3 loop is CASSQDHSRNTGELFF. Here the CDR3 DNA reads TGCGCCAGCAGCCAAGACCACTCCCGGAACACCGGGGAGCTGTTTTTT.

The chain uses TRBV6-5 and TRBJ1-5; D perhaps matches TRBD1 (5 bases). Trimming cost V 0 bases and J 4 bases, with 7 bases left between them. This CDR3 comprises 14 residues. Per germline, CDR1 MNHEY and CDR2 SVGAGI. CDR3 sequence (DNA): TGTGCCAGCAGTTACTCAAGACAGAATCAGCCCCAGCATTTT. This codes for CASSYSRQNQPQHF.

This clone was observed a single time. The chain links TRBV12-5 to TRBJ2-6; TRBD2 matches at 10 bases. CDR3 size: 17 residues. V was pared by 2 bases and J by 3 bases, with 4 bases of the junction left unmatched. The germline CDR1 and CDR2 sequences are LGHNT and FRNRAP. The CDR3 here is CASGLSLAGVGANVLTF. DNA for the CDR3: TGTGCTAGTGGTTTGAGCCTAGCGGGAGTTGGGGCCAACGTCCTGACTTTC.

The V and J genes are TRBV6-5 and TRBJ2-7, with 10 bases lining up with TRBD1. The ends lost 6 bases at V and 3 bases at J; junction bases unmatched: 2. The CDR3 covers 13 residues. Germline-derived CDR1 and CDR2 are MNHEY and SVGAGI. CDR3: CASRRDRGYEQYF. CDR3 DNA sequence: TGTGCCAGCAGGAGGGACAGGGGCTACGAGCAGTACTTC.

As concerns this clone: The sample has other DNA sequences that encode this CDR3 too. The rearrangement links TRBV5-1 to TRBJ2-7; D gene uncertain. The CDR3 contains 13 residues. Germline CDR1 is SGHRS and CDR2 is YFSETQ. V lost 0 bases and J 3 bases, leaving 7 bases between the germline ends. CDR3 sequence reads: CASSLGLNYEQYF. CDR3 nucleotide sequence: TGCGCCAGCAGCTTGGGACTTAACTACGAGCAGTACTTC.

This rearrangement joins TRBV5-7 to TRBJ2-1, with TRBD2 matching 8 bases. TRBV5-7 is identified as an open reading frame with a role that is uncertain. V shed 4 bases, J shed 8 bases, and the junction held 20 bases outside the gene matches. This CDR3 has 18 amino acids. This chain's CDR3 is CASSPLQGSGGLEDEQFF. DNA for the CDR3: TGTGCCAGCAGCCCCCTACAGGGTTCGGGAGGGCTTGAAGATGAGCAGTTCTTC.

The chain employs TRBV7-9 and TRBJ2-7; 9 bases line up with TRBD1. The CDR3 contains 13 residues. Unmatched junction bases numbered 3, after V lost 6 bases and J lost 3 bases. Looked up from germline, CDR1 is SEHNR and CDR2 is FQNEAQ (reference sequence). CDR3 bases: TGTGCCAGCAGGGGACAGGGAAACTACGAGCAGTACTTC. Protein product: CASRGQGNYEQYF.